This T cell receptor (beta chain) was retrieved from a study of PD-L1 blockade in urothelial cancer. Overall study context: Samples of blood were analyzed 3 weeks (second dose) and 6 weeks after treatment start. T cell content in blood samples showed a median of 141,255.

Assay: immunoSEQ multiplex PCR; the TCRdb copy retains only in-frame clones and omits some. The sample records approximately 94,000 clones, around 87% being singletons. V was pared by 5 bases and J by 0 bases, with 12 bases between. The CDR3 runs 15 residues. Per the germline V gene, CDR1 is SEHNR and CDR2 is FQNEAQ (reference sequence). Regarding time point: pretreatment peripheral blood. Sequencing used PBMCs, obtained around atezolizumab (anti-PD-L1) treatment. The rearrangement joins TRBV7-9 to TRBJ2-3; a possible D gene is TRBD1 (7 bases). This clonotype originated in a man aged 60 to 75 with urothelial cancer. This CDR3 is CASSQGGLSTDTQYF. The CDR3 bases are TGTGCCAGCAGCCAGGGGGGACTTAGCACAGATACGCAGTATTTT.